Listed below are T cell receptor beta chains from one sample, sequenced in a study of blood T cells in healthy people across ages. From the 5' RACE reads, TCRdb called clonotypes with MiXCR, one entry per CDR3 protein. Counted here are about 780,000 distinct CDR3 sequences, roughly 25% occurring once; the ten biggest clones make up 2.5% to 3.5%. These data also featured in a second study, about T cells of mothers and their children.

Sequenced input: blood. Receptors originate from a boy aged 10-17 years in good health. Both conserved end residues are part of each CDR3. The D gene is left open where the match is weak. Clone size is given for some rows only: seen once, a few or many times, or a class if the clone is expanded.

TRBV2	TRBJ2-5	.	.	TGTGCCAGCACTCCTTACGGCGGATCCCAAGAGACCCAGTACTTC	CASTPYGGSQETQYF
TRBV2	TRBJ1-2	.	.	TGTGCCAGCAGGCCGGGGGTAGACTATGGCTACACCTTC	CASRPGVDYGYTF
TRBV5-1	TRBJ2-1	.	few	TGCGCCAGCAGCCCGGACATTTACAATGAGCAGTTCTTC	CASSPDIYNEQFF
TRBV10-3	TRBJ2-3	.	few	TGTGCCATCAGTGACGGATCGGATACGCAGTATTTT	CAISDGSDTQYF
TRBV19	TRBJ2-1	TRBD2	.	TGTGCCAGTAGTATAGGTTTGTCGGGGGGCAATGAGCAGTTCTTC	CASSIGLSGGNEQFF
TRBV4-2	TRBJ1-2	.	.	TGTGCCAGCAGCCAAGATCTGGGGATAGTTTTCGGCTATGGCTACACCTTC	CASSQDLGIVFGYGYTF
TRBV5-1	TRBJ2-5	TRBD2	.	TGCGCCAGCAGCTTGGCTATAGCGGGGGGGAACCAAGAGACCCAGTACTTC	CASSLAIAGGNQETQYF
TRBV14	TRBJ1-2	TRBD1	.	TGTGCCAGCAGCTCCATACAGGGGGCGATTAATGGCTACACCTTC	CASSSIQGAINGYTF
TRBV19	TRBJ2-1	.	.	TGTGCCAGTAGTATTTACGGGGGGCTCCCTGGCAATGAGCAGTTCTTC	CASSIYGGLPGNEQFF
TRBV6-5	TRBJ2-6	.	few	TGTGCCAGCAGCCCCCAGTCCGTAGCCAACGTCCTGACTTTC	CASSPQSVANVLTF
TRBV20-1	TRBJ2-1	.	.	TGCAGTGCTAGAAGTCAGATCGACAATGAGCAGTTCTTC	CSARSQIDNEQFF
TRBV10-3	TRBJ2-7	.	.	TGTGCCATCAGTGGAACTTCCTACGAGCAGTACTTC	CAISGTSYEQYF
TRBV7-8	TRBJ2-7	TRBD2	.	TGTGCCAGCAGCGTAGGGCTAGCGGGGGCCACTCACGAGCAGTACTTC	CASSVGLAGATHEQYF
TRBV5-1	TRBJ2-2	.	.	TGCGCCAGCAGTGGGACAAAGTACACCGGGGAGCTGTTTTTT	CASSGTKYTGELFF
TRBV9	TRBJ1-6	.	.	TGTGCCAGCACCCCAGGGGTGAATAATTCACCCCTCCACTTT	CASTPGVNNSPLHF
TRBV28	TRBJ2-5	.	few	TGTGCCAGCAGTTTGCGGCAGAAGAGAGCCCAGTACTTC	CASSLRQKRAQYF